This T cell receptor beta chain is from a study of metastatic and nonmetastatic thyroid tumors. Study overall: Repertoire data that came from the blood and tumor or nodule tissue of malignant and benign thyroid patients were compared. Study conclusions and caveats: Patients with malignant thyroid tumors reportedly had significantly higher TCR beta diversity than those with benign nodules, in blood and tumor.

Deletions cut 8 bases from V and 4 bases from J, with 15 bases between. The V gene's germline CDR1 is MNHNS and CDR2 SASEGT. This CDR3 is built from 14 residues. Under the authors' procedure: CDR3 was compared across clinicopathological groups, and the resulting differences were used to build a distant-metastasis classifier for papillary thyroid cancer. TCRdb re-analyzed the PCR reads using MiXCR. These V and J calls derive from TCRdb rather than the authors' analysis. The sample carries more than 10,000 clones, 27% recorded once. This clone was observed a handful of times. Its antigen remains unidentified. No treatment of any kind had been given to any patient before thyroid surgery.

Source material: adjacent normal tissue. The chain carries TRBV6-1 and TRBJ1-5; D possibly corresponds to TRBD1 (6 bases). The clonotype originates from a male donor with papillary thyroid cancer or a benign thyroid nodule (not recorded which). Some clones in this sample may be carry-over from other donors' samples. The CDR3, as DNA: TGTGCCAGCGAAACAGGGACACTAAATCAGCCCCAGCATTTT. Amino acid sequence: CASETGTLNQPQHF.